A single sample gave rise to the 8 T cell receptor beta chains below, sequenced in a study of T-cell memory formation after mild COVID-19 (dated by TCRdb to the early 2020s). Receptors were amplified or captured by 5' RACE. Sequencing relied on an Illumina NovaSeq 6000. TCRdb passed the public sequencing reads through fastp at Q25 and MiXCR, retaining productive beta sequences. CDR3 protein duplicates are merged, each entry listing the most common genes and DNA. The sample table holds around 310,000 distinct CDR3 sequences, of which 14% were seen once. The top ten clones comprise 21% of the sample. The specimen was PBMCs or a T cell subset sorted from them (not recorded which). Receptor source: a man between 18 and 29 years old who had mild COVID-19 (a few samples of this study predate the infection). The sample titles of this study are shuffled in the database, so cell type and time point are left out; the donor was told from shared clones.

The chain uses TRBV20-1 and TRBJ2-1, with a possible D match to TRBD2 (6 bases). Trimming cost V 1 base and J 8 bases, with 24 bases left between them. The CDR3 totals 17 residues. The germline V gene encodes CDR1 DFQATT and CDR2 SNEGSKA (reference sequence). CDR3 nucleotides: TGCAGTGCTAGAGGATTATTATCAAGCGGGCCATGGGATGAGCAGTTCTTC. Amino acids: CSARGLLSSGPWDEQFF.

This clonotype was counted only a few times. This chain connects TRBV18 to TRBJ1-1; D might be TRBD1 (6 bases). The germline V and J ends were trimmed by 3 bases and 5 bases, with 13 bases remaining between them. CDR3 size: 14 residues. Germline assignment: CDR1 KGHSH and CDR2 LQKENI. The CDR3 here is CASSPPGAKTEAFF. The DNA for the CDR3 is TGTGCCAGCTCACCGCCGGGGGCAAAAACTGAAGCTTTCTTT.

This clonotype was found a few times. The chain uses TRBV5-6 and TRBJ2-7; TRBD1 matches 7 bases. Germline-derived CDR1 and CDR2 are SGHDT and YYEEEE. V was pared by 2 bases and J by 4 bases, with 18 bases of the junction left unmatched. There are 18 residues in the CDR3. This CDR3 reads CASSFPGRYQGDSYEQYV. The CDR3 bases are TGTGCCAGCAGCTTCCCCGGACGATACCAGGGGGATTCTTACGAGCAGTACGTC.

The chain combines TRBV23-1 with TRBJ2-7; D may be TRBD1 (6 bases). TRBV23-1 carries the ORF label, with uncertain function. The length of the CDR3 is 8 residues. Trimming shortened V by 6 bases and J by 12 bases, and 6 bases separated the two germline ends. The CDR3 reads CASRGGYF. In DNA, the CDR3 is TGCGCCAGCAGAGGGGGGTACTTC.

This clonotype came up many times. This chain uses TRBV7-2 with TRBJ2-5, with 10 bases that match TRBD2. This CDR3 comprises 14 residues. Germline CDR1 reads SGHTA; CDR2 reads FQGNSA. V shed 5 bases, J shed 5 bases, and the junction held 5 bases outside the gene matches. CDR3 loop: CASSVRAGGETQYF. The DNA for the CDR3 is TGTGCCAGCAGCGTCAGAGCGGGGGGGGAGACCCAGTACTTC. Based on the CDR3 plus reference TRBV7-2 and TRBJ2-5, the full variable domain is GAGVSQSPSNKVTEKGKDVELRCDPISGHTALYWYRQSLGQGLEFLIYFQGNSAPDKSGLPSDRFSAERTGGSVSTLTIQRTQQEDSAVYLCASSVRAGGETQYFGPGTRLLVL.

V is TRBV11-1 and J is TRBJ2-7; no definite D call. Trimming cost V 2 bases and J 6 bases, with 11 bases left between them. The CDR3 has 13 residues. Germline assignment: CDR1 SGHAT and CDR2 FQDESV (reference sequence). In DNA form, the CDR3 reads TGTGCCAGCAGCTTACGGCGCGGCCGCGAGCAGTACGTC. Amino acid sequence: CASSLRRGREQYV.

The rearrangement links TRBV5-1 to TRBJ2-5; 9 nucleotides line up with TRBD1. The CDR3 runs 15 residues. Germline V gene data show CDR1 as SGHRS and CDR2 as YFSETQ. V was clipped by 3 bases and J by 3 bases; unmatched bases: 6. CDR3 in DNA: TGCGCCAGCAGCTCAGGGACAGGGCAAGAAGAGACCCAGTACTTC. This sequence encodes CASSSGTGQEETQYF.

This clonotype came up a few times. This chain joins TRBV7-9 and TRBJ2-1; possibly TRBD2 for D (5 bases). CDR3 length equals 15 residues. V was clipped by 1 base and J by 2 bases, with 9 bases between them. The germline V gene encodes CDR1 SEHNR and CDR2 FQNEAQ (reference sequence). CDR3: CASSLDPGTYNEQFF. CDR3 DNA: TGTGCCAGCAGCTTAGATCCGGGGACCTACAATGAGCAGTTCTTC.